This T cell receptor (beta chain) was retrieved from a study of cytomegalovirus exposure and HLA in healthy donors. General study results and limits: Solely CMV serostatus was available to characterize immune exposure. A few CMV-associated chains were confirmed in vitro to be specific for CMV antigens. Reported performance of the classifier showed diagnosis of cytomegalovirus status with high specificity and sensitivity.

Amplification used 60 Vbeta primers and 13 Jbeta primers. The method was immunoSEQ multiplex PCR; TCRdb's version includes in-frame clones alone and lacks a portion of them. The sample includes fewer than 120,000 clones, roughly four fifths seen only once; the top ten take approximately 1.2%. With respect to this clone: Its antigen is not identified.

This CDR3 region has 14 residues. Trimming took off 1 base at V and 2 bases at J, with 9 bases between the two ends. Looked up from germline, CDR1 is GTSNPN and CDR2 is SVGIG (reference sequence). Input material: PBMCs. V and J are TRBV30 and TRBJ1-5; a weak D match, TRBD1 (5 bases). This clonotype was obtained from a woman in her thirties in good health and CMV-seronegative. The CDR3 loop is CAWSGGGGNQPQHF. The CDR3 nucleotides read TGTGCCTGGAGTGGGGGAGGGGGCAATCAGCCCCAGCATTTT. The full variable domain, in which reference TRBV30 and TRBJ1-5 provide the parts outside the CDR3, is SQTIHQWPATLVQPVGSPLSLECTVEGTSNPNLYWYRQAAGRGLQLLFYSVGIGQISSEVPQNLSASRPQDRQFILSSKKLLLSDSGFYLCAWSGGGGNQPQHFGDGTRLSIL.